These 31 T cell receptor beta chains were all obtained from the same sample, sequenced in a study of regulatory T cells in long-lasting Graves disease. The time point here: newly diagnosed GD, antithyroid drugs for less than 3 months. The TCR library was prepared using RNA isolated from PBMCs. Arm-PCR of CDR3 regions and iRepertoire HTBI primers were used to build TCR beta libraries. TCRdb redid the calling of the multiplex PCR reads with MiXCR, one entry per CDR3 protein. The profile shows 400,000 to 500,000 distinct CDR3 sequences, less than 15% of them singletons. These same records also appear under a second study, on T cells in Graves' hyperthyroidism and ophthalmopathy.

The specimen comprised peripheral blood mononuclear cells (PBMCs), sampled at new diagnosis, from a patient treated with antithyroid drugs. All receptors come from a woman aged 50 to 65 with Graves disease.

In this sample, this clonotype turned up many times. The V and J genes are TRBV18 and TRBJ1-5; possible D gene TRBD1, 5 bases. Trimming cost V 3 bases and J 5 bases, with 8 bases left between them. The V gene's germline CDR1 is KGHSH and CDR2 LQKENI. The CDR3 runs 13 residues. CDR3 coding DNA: TGTGCCAGCTCACCCCAGGGCCATCAGCCCCAGCATTTT. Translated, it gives CASSPQGHQPQHF.

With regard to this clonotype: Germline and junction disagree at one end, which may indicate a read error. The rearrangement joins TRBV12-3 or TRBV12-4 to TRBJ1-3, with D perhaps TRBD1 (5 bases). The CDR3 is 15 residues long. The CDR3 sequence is CPSSPDTSSGNTIYF. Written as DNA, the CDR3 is TGTCCCAGCAGTCCGGACACTTCCTCTGGAAACACCATATATTTT.

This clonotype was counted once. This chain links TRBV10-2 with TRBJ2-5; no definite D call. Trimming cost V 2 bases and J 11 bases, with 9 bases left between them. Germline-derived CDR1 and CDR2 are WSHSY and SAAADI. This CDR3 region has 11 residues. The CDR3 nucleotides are TGCGCCAGCAGTGAGGGGGAAGAGCAGTACTTC. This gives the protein CASSEGEEQYF.

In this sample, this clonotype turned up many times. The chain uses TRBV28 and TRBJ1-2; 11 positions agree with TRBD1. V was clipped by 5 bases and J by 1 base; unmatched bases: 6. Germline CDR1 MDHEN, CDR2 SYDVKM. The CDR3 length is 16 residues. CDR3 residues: CASSPRTGGFNYGYTF. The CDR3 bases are TGTGCCAGCAGTCCCCGGACAGGGGGCTTTAACTATGGCTACACCTTC.

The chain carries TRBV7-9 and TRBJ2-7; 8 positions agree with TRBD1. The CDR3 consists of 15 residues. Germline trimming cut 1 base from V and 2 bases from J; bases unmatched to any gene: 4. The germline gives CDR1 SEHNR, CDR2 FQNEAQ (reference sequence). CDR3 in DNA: TGTGCCAGCAGCTTAGAACAGGGGGTAACCTACGAGCAGTACTTC. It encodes CASSLEQGVTYEQYF.

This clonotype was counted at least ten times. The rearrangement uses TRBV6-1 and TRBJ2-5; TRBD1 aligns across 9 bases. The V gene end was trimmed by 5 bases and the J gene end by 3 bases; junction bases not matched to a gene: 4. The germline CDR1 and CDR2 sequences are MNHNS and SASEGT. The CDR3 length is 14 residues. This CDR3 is CASSTGTGKETQYF. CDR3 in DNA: TGTGCCAGCAGTACGGGGACAGGGAAAGAGACCCAGTACTTC.

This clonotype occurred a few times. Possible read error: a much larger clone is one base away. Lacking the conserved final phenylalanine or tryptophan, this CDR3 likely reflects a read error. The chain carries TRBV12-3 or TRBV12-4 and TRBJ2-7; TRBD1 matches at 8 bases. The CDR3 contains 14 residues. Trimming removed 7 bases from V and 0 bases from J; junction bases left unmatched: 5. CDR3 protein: CASTRTGSSYEQYL. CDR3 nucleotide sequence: TGTGCCAGCACTCGGACAGGGAGCTCCTACGAGCAGTACCTC.

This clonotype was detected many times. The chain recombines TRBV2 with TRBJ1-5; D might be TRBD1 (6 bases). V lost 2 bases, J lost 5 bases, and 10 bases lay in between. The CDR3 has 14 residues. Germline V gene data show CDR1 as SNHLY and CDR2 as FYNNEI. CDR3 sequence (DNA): TGTGCCAGCAGTGAACCAGGGGCCTATCAGCCCCAGCATTTT. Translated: CASSEPGAYQPQHF. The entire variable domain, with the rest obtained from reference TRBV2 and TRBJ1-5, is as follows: EPEVTQTPSHQVTQMGQEVILRCVPISNHLYFYWYRQILGQKVEFLVSFYNNEISEKSEIFDDQFSVERPDGSNFTLKIRSTKLEDSAMYFCASSEPGAYQPQHFGDGTRLSIL.

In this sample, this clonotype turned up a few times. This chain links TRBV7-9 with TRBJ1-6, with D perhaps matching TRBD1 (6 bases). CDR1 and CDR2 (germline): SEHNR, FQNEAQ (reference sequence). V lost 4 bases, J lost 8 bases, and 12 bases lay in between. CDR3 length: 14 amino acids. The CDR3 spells CASSSMGAYSPLHF. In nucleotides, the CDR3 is TGTGCCAGCAGCTCCATGGGGGCGTATTCACCCCTCCACTTT.

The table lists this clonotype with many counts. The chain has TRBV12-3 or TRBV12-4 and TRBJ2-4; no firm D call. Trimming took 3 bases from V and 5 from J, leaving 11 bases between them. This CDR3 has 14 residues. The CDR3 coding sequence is TGTGCCAGCAGTTTTACTGCAGGCCAAAACATTCAGTACTTC. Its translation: CASSFTAGQNIQYF.

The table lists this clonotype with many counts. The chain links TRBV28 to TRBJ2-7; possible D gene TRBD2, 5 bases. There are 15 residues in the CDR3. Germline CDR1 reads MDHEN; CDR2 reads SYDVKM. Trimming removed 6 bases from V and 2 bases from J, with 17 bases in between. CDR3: CASRSEGIPTYEQYF. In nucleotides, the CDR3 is TGTGCCAGCAGATCTGAGGGAATTCCGACCTACGAGCAGTACTTC.

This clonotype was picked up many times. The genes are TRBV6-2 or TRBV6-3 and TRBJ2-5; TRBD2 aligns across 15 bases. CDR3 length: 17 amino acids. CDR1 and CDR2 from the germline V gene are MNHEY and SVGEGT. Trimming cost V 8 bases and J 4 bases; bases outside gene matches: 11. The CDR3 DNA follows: TGTGCCAGCGCGAAAAGGACTAGCGGGAGGGCCAGAGAGACCCAGTACTTC. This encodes CASAKRTSGRARETQYF.

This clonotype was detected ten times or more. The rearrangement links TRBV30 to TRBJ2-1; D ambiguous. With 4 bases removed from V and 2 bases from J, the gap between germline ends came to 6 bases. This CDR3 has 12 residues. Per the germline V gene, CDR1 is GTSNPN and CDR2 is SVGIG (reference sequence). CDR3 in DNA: TGTGCCTGGAACGGACCCTACAATGAGCAGTTCTTC. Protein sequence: CAWNGPYNEQFF.

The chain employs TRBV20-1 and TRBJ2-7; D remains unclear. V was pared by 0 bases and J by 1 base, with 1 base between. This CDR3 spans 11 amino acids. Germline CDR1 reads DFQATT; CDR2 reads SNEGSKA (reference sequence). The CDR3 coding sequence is TGCAGTGCTAGAGAGTCCTACGAGCAGTACTTC. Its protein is CSARESYEQYF.

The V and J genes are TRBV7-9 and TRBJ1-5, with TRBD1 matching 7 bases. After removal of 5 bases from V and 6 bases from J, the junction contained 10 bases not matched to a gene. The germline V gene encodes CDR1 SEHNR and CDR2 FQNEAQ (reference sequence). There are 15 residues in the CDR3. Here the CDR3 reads CASSPLGTVSQPQHF. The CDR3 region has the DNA TGTGCCAGCAGCCCGCTCGGGACAGTTAGTCAGCCCCAGCATTTT.

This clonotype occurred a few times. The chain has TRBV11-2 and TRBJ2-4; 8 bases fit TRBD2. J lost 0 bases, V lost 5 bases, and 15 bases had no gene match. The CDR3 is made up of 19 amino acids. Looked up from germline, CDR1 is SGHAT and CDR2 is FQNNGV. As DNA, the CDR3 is TGTGCCAGCAGCCGCCGGATACTAGCGGAGGGCCTAGCCAAAAACATTCAGTACTTC. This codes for CASSRRILAEGLAKNIQYF.

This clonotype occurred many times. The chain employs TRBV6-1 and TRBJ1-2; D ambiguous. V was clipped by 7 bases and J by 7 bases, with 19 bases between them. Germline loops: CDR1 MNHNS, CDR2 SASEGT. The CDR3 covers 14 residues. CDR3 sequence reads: CASTRAGSYSGYTF. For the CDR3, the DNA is TGTGCCAGCACCCGGGCGGGGAGTTATTCTGGCTACACCTTC.

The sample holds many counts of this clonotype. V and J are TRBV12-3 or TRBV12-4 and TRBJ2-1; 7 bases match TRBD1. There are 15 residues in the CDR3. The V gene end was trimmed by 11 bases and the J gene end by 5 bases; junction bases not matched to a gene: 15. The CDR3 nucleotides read TGTGCCCTACGCAGATTTGGGCAGGGGGACAATGAGCAGTTCTTC. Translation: CALRRFGQGDNEQFF.

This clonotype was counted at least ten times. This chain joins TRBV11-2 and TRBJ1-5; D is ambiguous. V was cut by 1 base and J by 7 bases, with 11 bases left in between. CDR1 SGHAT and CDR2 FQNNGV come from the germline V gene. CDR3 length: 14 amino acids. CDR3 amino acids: CASSLGGSDQPQHF. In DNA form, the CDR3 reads TGTGCCAGCAGCTTAGGTGGGTCCGACCAGCCCCAGCATTTT.

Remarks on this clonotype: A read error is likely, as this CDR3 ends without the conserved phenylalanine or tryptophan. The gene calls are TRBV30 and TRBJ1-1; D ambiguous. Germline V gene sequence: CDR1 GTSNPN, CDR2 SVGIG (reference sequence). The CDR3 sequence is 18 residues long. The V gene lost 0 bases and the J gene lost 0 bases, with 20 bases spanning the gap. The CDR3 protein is CAWSVTGSLILMNTEAFC. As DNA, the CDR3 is TGTGCCTGGAGTGTTACCGGTTCTCTAATACTAATGAACACTGAAGCTTTCTGT.

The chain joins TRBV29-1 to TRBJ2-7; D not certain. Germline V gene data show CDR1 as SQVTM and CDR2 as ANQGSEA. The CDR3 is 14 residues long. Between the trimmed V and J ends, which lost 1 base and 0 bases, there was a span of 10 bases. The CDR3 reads CSVEGRPPSYEQYF. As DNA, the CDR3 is TGCAGCGTTGAAGGTCGACCCCCCTCCTACGAGCAGTACTTC.

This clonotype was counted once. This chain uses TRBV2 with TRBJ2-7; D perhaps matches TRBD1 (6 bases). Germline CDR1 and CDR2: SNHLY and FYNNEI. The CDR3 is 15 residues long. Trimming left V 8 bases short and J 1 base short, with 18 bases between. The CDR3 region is CASSPGQSTSYEQYF. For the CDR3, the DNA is TGTGCCAGCTCACCAGGACAGTCCACATCCTACGAGCAGTACTTC.

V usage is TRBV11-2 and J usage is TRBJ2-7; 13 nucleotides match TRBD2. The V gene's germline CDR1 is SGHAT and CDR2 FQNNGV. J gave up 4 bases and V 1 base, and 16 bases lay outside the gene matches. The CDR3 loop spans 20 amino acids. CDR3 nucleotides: TGTGCCAGCAGCTTAGCTTTTGGGACTAGCGGGACCCAATCCAGTTACGAGCAGTACTTC. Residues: CASSLAFGTSGTQSSYEQYF.

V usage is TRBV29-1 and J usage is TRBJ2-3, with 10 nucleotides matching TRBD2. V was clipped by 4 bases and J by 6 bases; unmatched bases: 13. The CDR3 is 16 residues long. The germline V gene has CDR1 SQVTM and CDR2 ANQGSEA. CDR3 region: CSVGSGTSATRDTQYF. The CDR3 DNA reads TGCAGCGTTGGGTCCGGGACTAGCGCCACTAGGGATACGCAGTATTTT.

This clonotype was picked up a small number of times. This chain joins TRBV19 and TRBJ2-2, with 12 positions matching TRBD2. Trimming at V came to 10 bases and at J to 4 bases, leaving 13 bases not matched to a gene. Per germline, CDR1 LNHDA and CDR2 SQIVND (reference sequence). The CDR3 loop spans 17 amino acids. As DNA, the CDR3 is TGTGCCACGACTTCTAGCGGGAGGGCCTTTGGCACCGGGGAGCTGTTTTTT. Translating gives CATTSSGRAFGTGELFF.

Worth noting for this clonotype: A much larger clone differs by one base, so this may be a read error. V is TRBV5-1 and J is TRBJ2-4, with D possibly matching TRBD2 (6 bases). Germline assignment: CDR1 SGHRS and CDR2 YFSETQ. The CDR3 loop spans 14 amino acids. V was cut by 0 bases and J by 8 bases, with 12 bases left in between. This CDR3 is CASSLAGGEYIQYF. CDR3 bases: TGCGCCAGCAGCTTGGCCGGGGGAGAATACATTCAGTACTTC.

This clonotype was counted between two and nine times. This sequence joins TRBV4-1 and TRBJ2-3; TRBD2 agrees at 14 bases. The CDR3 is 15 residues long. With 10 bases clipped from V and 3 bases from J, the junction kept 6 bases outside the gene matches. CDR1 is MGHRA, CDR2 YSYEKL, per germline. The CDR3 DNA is TGCGCCACCGGGACTAGCGGGAGTAAGACAGATACGCAGTATTTT. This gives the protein CATGTSGSKTDTQYF.

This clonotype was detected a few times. CDR3 protein: CASSLLASDTQYF. The CDR3 nucleotides read TGTGCCAGCAGCTTGTTGGCCTCAGATACGCAGTATTTT. The chain carries TRBV7-9 and TRBJ2-3; D gene uncertain. The germline V and J ends were trimmed by 3 bases and 4 bases, with 8 bases remaining between them. The CDR3 is made up of 13 amino acids. The germline gives CDR1 SEHNR, CDR2 FQNEAQ (reference sequence).

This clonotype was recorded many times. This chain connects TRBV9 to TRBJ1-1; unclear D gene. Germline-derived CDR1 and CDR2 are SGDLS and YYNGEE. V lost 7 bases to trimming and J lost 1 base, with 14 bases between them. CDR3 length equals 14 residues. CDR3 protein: CASAGAGPNTEAFF. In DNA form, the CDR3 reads TGTGCCAGCGCCGGAGCAGGACCGAACACTGAAGCTTTCTTT.

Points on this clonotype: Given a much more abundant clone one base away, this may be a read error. The CDR3 DNA follows: TGCGCCAGCAGTGAGTCGATCTTGCGGGACAAGAACACCAGGGAGCTGTTTTTT. It yields the protein CASSESILRDKNTRELFF. The J gene is TRBJ2-2, the V gene TRBV6-8; the D call may be TRBD1 or TRBD2 (6 bases each). Germline V lookup: CDR1 MNHGY, CDR2 SAAAGT. The CDR3 is 18 amino acids.

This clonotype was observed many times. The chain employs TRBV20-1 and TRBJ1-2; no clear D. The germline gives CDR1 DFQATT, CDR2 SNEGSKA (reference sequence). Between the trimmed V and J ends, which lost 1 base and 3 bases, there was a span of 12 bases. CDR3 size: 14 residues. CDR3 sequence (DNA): TGCAGTGCTAGAGCTCGGGATAGGTACTATGGCTACACCTTC. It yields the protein CSARARDRYYGYTF.